The TCR beta chain under discussion was sequenced for a study of shared clonotypes between healthy human individuals. Study information: The study enrolled two women and a few men aged 18 to 49.

The CDR3 is 15 amino acids. V was pared by 1 base and J by 5 bases, with 14 bases between. Germline-derived CDR1 and CDR2 are SEHNR and FQNEAQ (reference sequence). The test was conducted at deep level. Measured with immunoSEQ multiplex PCR; TCRdb has only the in-frame clones, and not every one. This sample has roughly 1 million clones; roughly 74% occur once, and the top ten carry 0.52%. Sequencing was done on a sample of memory CD4+ T cells from PBMCs. The subset was: CD45RA-negative fraction. The genes are TRBV7-9 and TRBJ1-2; no definite D call. This receptor was obtained from a man younger than 35 in good health. Some clones in this sample may be carry-over from other donors' samples. The CDR3 sequence is CASSLEVQRIYGYTF. Here the CDR3 DNA reads TGTGCCAGCAGCTTAGAGGTCCAGAGGATTTATGGCTACACCTTC.